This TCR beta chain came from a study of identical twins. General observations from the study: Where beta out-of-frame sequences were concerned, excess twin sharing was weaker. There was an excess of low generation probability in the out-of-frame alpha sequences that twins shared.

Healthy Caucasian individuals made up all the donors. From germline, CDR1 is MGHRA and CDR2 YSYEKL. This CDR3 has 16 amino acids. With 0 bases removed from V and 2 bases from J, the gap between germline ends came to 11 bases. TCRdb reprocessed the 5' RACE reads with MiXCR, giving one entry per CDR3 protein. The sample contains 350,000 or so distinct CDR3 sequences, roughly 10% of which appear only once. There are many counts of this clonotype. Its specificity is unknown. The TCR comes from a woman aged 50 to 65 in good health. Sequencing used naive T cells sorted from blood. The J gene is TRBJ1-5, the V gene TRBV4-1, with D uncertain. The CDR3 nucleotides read TGCGCCAGCAGCCAAGAAGGAGGTACGGGCAATCAGCCCCAGCATTTT. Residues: CASSQEGGTGNQPQHF.